At least ten counts were recorded for the clone carrying this T cell receptor beta chain. The sample comes from a study of T-cell reconstitution after alpha-beta-depleted transplantation in children. Between the trimmed V and J ends, which lost 6 bases and 0 bases, there was a span of 15 bases. The CDR3 contains 15 residues. Germline V gives CDR1 DFQATT, CDR2 SNEGSKA (reference sequence). TCRbeta library preparation incorporated unique molecular identifiers. Each CDR3 protein gets one entry after TCRdb re-called the PCR reads with MiXCR. The sample lists about 230,000 distinct CDR3 sequences, 9.5% to 13% seen once, with roughly 27% in the top ten.

The sequences come from PBMCs, collected before TCRalphabeta/CD19-depleted stem cell transplant. The sequence was obtained from a child less than two years old with acute myeloid leukemia, due to receive a stem cell transplant. This rearrangement joins TRBV20-1 to TRBJ2-1, with no clear D. CDR3 sequence reads: CSALQGRNSYNEQFF. CDR3 coding DNA: TGCAGTGCCCTCCAAGGGCGGAACTCCTACAATGAGCAGTTCTTC.